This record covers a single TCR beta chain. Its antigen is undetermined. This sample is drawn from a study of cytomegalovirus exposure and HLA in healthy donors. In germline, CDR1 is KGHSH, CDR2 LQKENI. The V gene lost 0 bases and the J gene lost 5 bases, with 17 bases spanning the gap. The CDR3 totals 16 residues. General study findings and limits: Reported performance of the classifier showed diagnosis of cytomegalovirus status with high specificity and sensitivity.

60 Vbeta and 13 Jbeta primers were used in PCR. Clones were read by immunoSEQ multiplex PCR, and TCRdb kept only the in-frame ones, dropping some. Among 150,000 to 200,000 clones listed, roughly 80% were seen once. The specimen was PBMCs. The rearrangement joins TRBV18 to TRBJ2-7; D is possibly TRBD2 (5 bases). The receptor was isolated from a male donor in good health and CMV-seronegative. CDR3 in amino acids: CASSPPSGSRPNEQYF. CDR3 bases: TGTGCCAGCTCACCACCCTCGGGGAGTAGACCTAACGAGCAGTACTTC.